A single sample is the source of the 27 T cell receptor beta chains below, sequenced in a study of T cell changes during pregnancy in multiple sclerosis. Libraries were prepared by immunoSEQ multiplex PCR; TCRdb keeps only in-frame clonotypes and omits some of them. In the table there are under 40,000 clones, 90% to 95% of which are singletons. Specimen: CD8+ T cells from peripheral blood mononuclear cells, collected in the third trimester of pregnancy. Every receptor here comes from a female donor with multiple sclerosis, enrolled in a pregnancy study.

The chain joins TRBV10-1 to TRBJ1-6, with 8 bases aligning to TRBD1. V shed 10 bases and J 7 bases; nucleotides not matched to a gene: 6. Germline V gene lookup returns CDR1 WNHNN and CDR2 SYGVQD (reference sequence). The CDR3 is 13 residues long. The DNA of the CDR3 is TGCGCCACCCGACAGGGGAAAAATTCACCCCTCCACTTT. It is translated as CATRQGKNSPLHF.

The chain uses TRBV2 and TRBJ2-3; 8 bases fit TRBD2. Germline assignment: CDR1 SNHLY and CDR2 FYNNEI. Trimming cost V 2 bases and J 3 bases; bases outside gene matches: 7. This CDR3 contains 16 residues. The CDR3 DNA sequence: TGTGCCAGCAGTGAAAGTAGCGGGGCCTTTACAGATACGCAGTATTTT. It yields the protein CASSESSGAFTDTQYF. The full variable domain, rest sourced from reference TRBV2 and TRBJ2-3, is EPEVTQTPSHQVTQMGQEVILRCVPISNHLYFYWYRQILGQKVEFLVSFYNNEISEKSEIFDDQFSVERPDGSNFTLKIRSTKLEDSAMYFCASSESSGAFTDTQYFGPGTRLTVL.

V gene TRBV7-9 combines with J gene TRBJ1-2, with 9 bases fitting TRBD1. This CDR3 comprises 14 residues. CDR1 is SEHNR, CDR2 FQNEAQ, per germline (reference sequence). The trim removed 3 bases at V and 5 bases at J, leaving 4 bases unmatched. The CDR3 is CASSFVGTGYGYTF. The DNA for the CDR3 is TGTGCCAGCAGCTTCGTAGGGACAGGGTATGGCTACACCTTC.

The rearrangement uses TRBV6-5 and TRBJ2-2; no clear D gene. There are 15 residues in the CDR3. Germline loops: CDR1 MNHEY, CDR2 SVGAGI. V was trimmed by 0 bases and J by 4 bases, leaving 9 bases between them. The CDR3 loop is CASSYSSYLTGELFF. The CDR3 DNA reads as TGTGCCAGCAGTTACTCGAGTTATCTCACCGGGGAGCTGTTTTTT.

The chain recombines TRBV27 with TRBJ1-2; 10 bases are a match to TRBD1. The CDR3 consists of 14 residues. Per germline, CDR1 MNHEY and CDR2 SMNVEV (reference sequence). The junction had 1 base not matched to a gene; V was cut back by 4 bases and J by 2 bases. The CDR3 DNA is TGTGCCAGCAGTTGGACAGGGGGAAACTATGGCTACACCTTC. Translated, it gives CASSWTGGNYGYTF.

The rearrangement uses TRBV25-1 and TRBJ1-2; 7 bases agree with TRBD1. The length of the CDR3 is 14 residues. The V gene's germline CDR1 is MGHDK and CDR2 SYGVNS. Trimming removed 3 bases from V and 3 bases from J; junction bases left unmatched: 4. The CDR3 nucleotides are TGTGCCAGCAGTGATGGACAGGTTGACTATGGCTACACCTTC. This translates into CASSDGQVDYGYTF.

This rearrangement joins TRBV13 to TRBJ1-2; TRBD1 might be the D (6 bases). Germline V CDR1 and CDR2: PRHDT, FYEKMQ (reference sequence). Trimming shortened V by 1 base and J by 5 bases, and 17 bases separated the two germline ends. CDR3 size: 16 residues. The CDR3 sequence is CASSLDGTGMGYGYTF. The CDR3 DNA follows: TGTGCCAGCAGCTTAGACGGCACAGGGATGGGTTATGGCTACACCTTC.

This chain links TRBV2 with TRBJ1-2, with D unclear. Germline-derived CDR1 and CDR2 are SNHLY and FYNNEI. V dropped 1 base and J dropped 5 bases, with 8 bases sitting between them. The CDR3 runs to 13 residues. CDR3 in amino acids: CASSEEQSYGYTF. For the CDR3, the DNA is TGTGCCAGCAGTGAAGAACAGAGTTATGGCTACACCTTC.

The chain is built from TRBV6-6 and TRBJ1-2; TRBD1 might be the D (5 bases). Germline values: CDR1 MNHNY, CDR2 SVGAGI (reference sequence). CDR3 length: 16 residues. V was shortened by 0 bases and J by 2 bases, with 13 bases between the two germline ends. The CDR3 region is CASSYSLAGMNYGYTF. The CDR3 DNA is TGTGCCAGCAGTTACTCCCTGGCAGGGATGAACTATGGCTACACCTTC.

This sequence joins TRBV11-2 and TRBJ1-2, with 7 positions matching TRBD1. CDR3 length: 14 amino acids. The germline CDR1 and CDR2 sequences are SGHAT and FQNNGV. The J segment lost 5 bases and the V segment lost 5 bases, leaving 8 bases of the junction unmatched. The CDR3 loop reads CASSNPGQSYGYTF. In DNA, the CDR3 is TGTGCCAGCAGCAACCCGGGACAGTCTTATGGCTACACCTTC.

The CDR3 nucleotides read TGTGCCACCAGCAGCCCGGGCAGGGAAGGGGGAAACACCATATATTTT. This gives the protein CATSSPGREGGNTIYF. J is TRBJ1-3 and V is TRBV15; a weak D match, TRBD1 (5 bases). This CDR3 spans 16 amino acids. The ends were cut back, 3 bases at V and 4 bases at J, with 16 bases in the middle. Germline CDR1 is LNHNV and CDR2 is YYDKDF (reference sequence).

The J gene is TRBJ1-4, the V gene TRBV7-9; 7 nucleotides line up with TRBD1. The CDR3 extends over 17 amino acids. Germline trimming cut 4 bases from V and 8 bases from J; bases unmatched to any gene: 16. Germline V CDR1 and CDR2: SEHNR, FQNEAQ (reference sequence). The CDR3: CASSSQNRGRVGEKLFF. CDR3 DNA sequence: TGTGCCAGCAGCTCACAAAACAGGGGACGGGTAGGGGAAAAACTGTTTTTT.

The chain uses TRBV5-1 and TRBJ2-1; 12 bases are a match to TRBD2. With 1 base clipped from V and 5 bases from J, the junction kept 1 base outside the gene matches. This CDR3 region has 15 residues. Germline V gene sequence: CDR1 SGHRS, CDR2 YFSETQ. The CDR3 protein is CASSLPSGGDNEQFF. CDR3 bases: TGCGCCAGCAGCTTGCCTAGCGGGGGGGACAATGAGCAGTTCTTC.

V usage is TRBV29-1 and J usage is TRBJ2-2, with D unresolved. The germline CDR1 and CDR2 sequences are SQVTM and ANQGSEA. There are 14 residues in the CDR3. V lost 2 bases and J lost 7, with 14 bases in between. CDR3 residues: CSVENPTPGGELFF. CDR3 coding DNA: TGCAGCGTTGAAAATCCCACCCCGGGCGGGGAGCTGTTTTTT.

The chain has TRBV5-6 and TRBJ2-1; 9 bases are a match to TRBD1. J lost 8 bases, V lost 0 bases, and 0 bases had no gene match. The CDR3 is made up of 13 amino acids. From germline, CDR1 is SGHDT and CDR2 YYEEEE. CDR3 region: CASSLGTGDEQFF. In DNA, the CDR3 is TGTGCCAGCAGCTTGGGGACAGGGGATGAGCAGTTCTTC.

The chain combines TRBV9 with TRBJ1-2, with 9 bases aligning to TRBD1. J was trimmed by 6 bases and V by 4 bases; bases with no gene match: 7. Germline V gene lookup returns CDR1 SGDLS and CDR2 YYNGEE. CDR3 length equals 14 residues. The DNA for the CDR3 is TGTGCCAGCAGCCCGAGAACAGGGGGCCATGGCTACACCTTC. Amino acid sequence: CASSPRTGGHGYTF.

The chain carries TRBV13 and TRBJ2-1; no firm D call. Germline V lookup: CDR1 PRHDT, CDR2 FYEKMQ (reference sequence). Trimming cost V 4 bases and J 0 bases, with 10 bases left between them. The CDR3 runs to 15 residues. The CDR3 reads CASSWFPGSYNEQFF. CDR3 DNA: TGTGCCAGCAGCTGGTTCCCAGGCTCCTACAATGAGCAGTTCTTC.

CDR3 region: CASSHGSPETGEQYF. CDR3 nucleotide sequence: TGTGCCAGCAGCCACGGATCCCCGGAGACAGGCGAGCAGTACTTC. The chain uses TRBV7-8 and TRBJ2-7; D might be TRBD1 (6 bases). The CDR3 covers 15 residues. The ends were cut back, 5 bases at V and 6 bases at J, with 20 bases in the middle. Per the germline V gene, CDR1 is SGHVS and CDR2 is FQNEAQ. The complete variable domain, with remaining parts taken from reference TRBV7-8 and TRBJ2-7, reads GAGVSQSPRYKVAKRGQDVALRCDPISGHVSLFWYQQALGQGPEFLTYFQNEAQLDKSGLPSDRFFAERPEGSVSTLKIQRTQQEDSAVYLCASSHGSPETGEQYFGPGTRLTVT.

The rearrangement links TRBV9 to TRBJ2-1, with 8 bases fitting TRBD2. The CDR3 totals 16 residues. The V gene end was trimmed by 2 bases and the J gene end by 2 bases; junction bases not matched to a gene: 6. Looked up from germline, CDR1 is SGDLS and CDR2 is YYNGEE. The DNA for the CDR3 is TGTGCCAGCAGCGTCTGGGGGGGACTAGCCTACAATGAGCAGTTCTTC. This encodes CASSVWGGLAYNEQFF.

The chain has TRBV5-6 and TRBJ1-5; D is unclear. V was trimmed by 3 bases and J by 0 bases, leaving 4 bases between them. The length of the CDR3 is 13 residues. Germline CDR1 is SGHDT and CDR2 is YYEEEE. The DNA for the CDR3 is TGTGCCAGCAGCTCCAGTAGCAATCAGCCCCAGCATTTT. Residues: CASSSSSNQPQHF.

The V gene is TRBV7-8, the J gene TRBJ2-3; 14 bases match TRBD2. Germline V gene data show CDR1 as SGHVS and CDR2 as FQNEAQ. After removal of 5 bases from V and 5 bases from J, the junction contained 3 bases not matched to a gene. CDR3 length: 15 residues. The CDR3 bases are TGTGCCAGCAGCAGGGGACTAGCGGGGGAAGATACGCAGTATTTT. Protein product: CASSRGLAGEDTQYF.

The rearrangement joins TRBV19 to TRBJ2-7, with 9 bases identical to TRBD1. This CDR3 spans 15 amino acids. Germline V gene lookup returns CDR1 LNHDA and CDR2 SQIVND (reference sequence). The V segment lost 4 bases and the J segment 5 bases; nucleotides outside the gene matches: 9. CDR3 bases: TGTGCCAGTAGTACCTTACAGGGGGCTTCAGACGAGCAGTACTTC. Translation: CASSTLQGASDEQYF.

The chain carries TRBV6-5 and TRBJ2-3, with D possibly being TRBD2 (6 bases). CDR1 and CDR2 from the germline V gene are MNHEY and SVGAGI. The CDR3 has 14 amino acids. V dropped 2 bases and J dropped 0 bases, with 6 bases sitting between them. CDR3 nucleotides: TGTGCCAGCAGTTACGGGGGGAGCACAGATACGCAGTATTTT. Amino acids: CASSYGGSTDTQYF.

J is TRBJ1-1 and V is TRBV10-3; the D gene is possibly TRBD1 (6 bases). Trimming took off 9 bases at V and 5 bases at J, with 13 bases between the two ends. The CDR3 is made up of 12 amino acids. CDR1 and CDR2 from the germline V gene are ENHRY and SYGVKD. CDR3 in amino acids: CAMGRTGTEAFF. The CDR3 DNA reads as TGTGCCATGGGGCGAACAGGGACTGAAGCTTTCTTT.

The CDR3 bases are TGTGCCAGCAGTGAAGGGGTGGAGACAGATACGCAGTATTTT. This gives the protein CASSEGVETDTQYF. V usage is TRBV6-1 and J usage is TRBJ2-3, with no clear D. The CDR3 length is 14 residues. With 1 base removed from V and 3 bases from J, the gap between germline ends came to 8 bases. Germline values: CDR1 MNHNS, CDR2 SASEGT.

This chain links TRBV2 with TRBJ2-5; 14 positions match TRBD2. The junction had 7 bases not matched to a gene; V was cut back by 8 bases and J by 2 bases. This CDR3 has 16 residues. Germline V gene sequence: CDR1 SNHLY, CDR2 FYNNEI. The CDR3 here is CASRLAGGGPQETQYF. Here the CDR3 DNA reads TGTGCCAGCCGACTAGCGGGGGGGGGCCCTCAAGAGACCCAGTACTTC.

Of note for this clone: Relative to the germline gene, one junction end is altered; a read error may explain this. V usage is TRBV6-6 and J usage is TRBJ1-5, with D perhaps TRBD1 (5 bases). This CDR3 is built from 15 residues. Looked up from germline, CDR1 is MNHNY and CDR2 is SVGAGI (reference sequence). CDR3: CAGSYSGGSNQPQHF. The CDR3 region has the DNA TGTGCCGGCAGTTACTCGGGGGGAAGCAATCAGCCCCAGCATTTT.